The 13 T cell receptor beta chains below come from one sample, sequenced in a study of OX40 agonist ivuxolimab in advanced cancers. The repertoire was sequenced with immunoSEQ multiplex PCR; TCRdb's copy has only in-frame clones and lacks some. The sample lists tens of thousands of clones; about 87% were seen once. Sequencing used CD4+ or CD8+ T cells sorted from blood, obtained in a trial of the OX40 agonist ivuxolimab. These receptor sequences come from an adult with an advanced solid tumor such as melanoma, head and neck, liver or kidney cancer.

The V gene is TRBV27, the J gene TRBJ2-1, with D perhaps matching TRBD2 (6 bases). The CDR3 extends over 14 amino acids. CDR1 is MNHEY, CDR2 SMNVEV, per germline (reference sequence). Trimming pared 4 bases from V and 5 bases from J, leaving 12 bases between. Written as DNA, the CDR3 is TGTGCCAGCAGTTGGCGGGGATCCGACAATGAGCAGTTCTTC. It is translated as CASSWRGSDNEQFF.

The chain employs TRBV7-7 and TRBJ2-2; a weak D match, TRBD2 (5 bases). This CDR3 contains 16 residues. The germline CDR1 and CDR2 sequences are SSHAT and FNYEAQ (reference sequence). Trimming pared 1 base from V and 4 bases from J, leaving 13 bases between. CDR3 sequence reads: CASSLEASPGTGELFF. The CDR3 region has the DNA TGTGCCAGCAGCTTAGAGGCTAGCCCTGGCACCGGGGAGCTGTTTTTT.

This clone was counted only a few times. The chain links TRBV5-4 to TRBJ2-1; possibly TRBD2 for D (7 bases). The germline V and J ends were trimmed by 2 bases and 5 bases, with 17 bases remaining between them. CDR1 and CDR2 from the germline V gene are SGHNT and YYREEE (reference sequence). CDR3 length: 16 residues. The CDR3 DNA reads as TGTGCCAGCAGCTTATATGGACGGGGGGCAGACAATGAGCAGTTCTTC. Its protein is CASSLYGRGADNEQFF. Supplemented by reference TRBV5-4 and TRBJ2-1, the full variable domain reads ETGVTQSPTHLIKTRGQQVTLRCSSQSGHNTVSWYQQALGQGPQFIFQYYREEENGRGNFPPRFSGLQFPNYSSELNVNALELDDSALYLCASSLYGRGADNEQFFGPGTRLTVL.

The rearrangement joins TRBV29-1 to TRBJ2-7; 8 nucleotides align to TRBD1. The CDR3 sequence is 12 residues long. With V trimmed by 3 bases and J by 4 bases, 2 bases remained unmatched. The germline CDR1 and CDR2 sequences are SQVTM and ANQGSEA. The CDR3 DNA reads TGCAGCGTTGAGAACAGGGGGTACGAGCAGTACTTC. This codes for CSVENRGYEQYF.

A single count supports this clone. The CDR3: CASSQDDRGAGNTIYF. CDR3 nucleotide sequence: TGCGCCAGCAGCCAGGATGACAGGGGGGCTGGAAACACCATATATTTT. This chain links TRBV4-3 with TRBJ1-3; 9 nucleotides align to TRBD1. The CDR3 consists of 16 residues. The J segment lost 2 bases and the V segment lost 3 bases, leaving 5 bases of the junction unmatched. The germline CDR1 and CDR2 sequences are LGHNA and YSLEER.

The chain links TRBV28 to TRBJ1-1; TRBD1 matches at 8 bases. The J segment lost 1 base and the V segment lost 3 bases, leaving 4 bases of the junction unmatched. CDR1 MDHEN and CDR2 SYDVKM come from the germline V gene. The CDR3 loop spans 15 amino acids. The CDR3 region is CASSFTGQGNTEAFF. For the CDR3, the DNA is TGTGCCAGCAGTTTTACAGGACAGGGGAACACTGAAGCTTTCTTT.

The V call is TRBV12-5, the J call TRBJ1-5; no reliable D call. With 5 bases removed from V and 8 bases from J, the gap between germline ends came to 10 bases. The CDR3 has 12 amino acids. Looked up from germline, CDR1 is LGHNT and CDR2 is FRNRAP. The CDR3 spells CASGGPQEPQHF. The DNA of the CDR3 is TGTGCTAGTGGTGGGCCCCAAGAGCCCCAGCATTTT.

The V and J genes are TRBV18 and TRBJ2-7; weak D call: TRBD1 (6 bases). Trimming stripped 0 bases from V and 5 bases from J, with 11 bases between. The CDR3 loop spans 14 amino acids. Germline-derived CDR1 and CDR2 are KGHSH and LQKENI. The CDR3 sequence is CASSPPGRGDEQYF. The DNA for the CDR3 is TGTGCCAGCTCACCACCGGGCAGGGGAGACGAGCAGTACTTC.

V gene TRBV6-6 combines with J gene TRBJ1-2, with D possibly being TRBD1 (6 bases). The CDR3 runs 14 residues. V lost 6 bases to trimming and J lost 4 bases, with 15 bases between them. The germline CDR1 and CDR2 sequences are MNHNY and SVGAGI (reference sequence). CDR3 DNA sequence: TGTGCCAGCAGCAGGAACAGGGACGGCTATGGCTACACCTTC. It translates to CASSRNRDGYGYTF.

The chain joins TRBV2 to TRBJ2-5, with D uncertain. From germline, CDR1 is SNHLY and CDR2 FYNNEI. Trimming left V 2 bases short and J 7 bases short, with 14 bases between. The CDR3 sequence is 14 residues long. This CDR3 reads CASSENVPLGTQYF. CDR3 sequence (DNA): TGTGCCAGCAGTGAAAATGTACCGCTGGGGACCCAGTACTTC.

The chain employs TRBV27 and TRBJ2-7, with D possibly TRBD2 on 5 matching bases. Trimming took off 5 bases at V and 0 bases at J, with 11 bases between the two ends. CDR1 is MNHEY, CDR2 SMNVEV, per germline (reference sequence). This CDR3 comprises 14 residues. The chain's CDR3 is CASSRGLFSYEQYF. CDR3 in DNA: TGTGCCAGCAGTAGAGGACTCTTCTCCTACGAGCAGTACTTC.

In nucleotides, the CDR3 is TGTGCCAGCAGCCAGAGGGCCCTGGGCGAGCAGTACTTC. Protein: CASSQRALGEQYF. The rearrangement uses TRBV7-2 and TRBJ2-7; D may be TRBD2 (5 bases). Trimming removed 5 bases from V and 6 bases from J, with 14 bases in between. In germline, CDR1 is SGHTA, CDR2 FQGNSA. The CDR3 spans 13 residues.

J is TRBJ2-7 and V is TRBV27; tentatively, D is TRBD2 (7 bases). The CDR3 loop spans 16 amino acids. Trimming shortened V by 6 bases and J by 0 bases, and 18 bases separated the two germline ends. Looked up from germline, CDR1 is MNHEY and CDR2 is SMNVEV (reference sequence). The CDR3 nucleotides are TGTGCCAGCAGCCGCATTGGGGGGGCCAGCTCCTACGAGCAGTACTTC. Translating it yields CASSRIGGASSYEQYF.